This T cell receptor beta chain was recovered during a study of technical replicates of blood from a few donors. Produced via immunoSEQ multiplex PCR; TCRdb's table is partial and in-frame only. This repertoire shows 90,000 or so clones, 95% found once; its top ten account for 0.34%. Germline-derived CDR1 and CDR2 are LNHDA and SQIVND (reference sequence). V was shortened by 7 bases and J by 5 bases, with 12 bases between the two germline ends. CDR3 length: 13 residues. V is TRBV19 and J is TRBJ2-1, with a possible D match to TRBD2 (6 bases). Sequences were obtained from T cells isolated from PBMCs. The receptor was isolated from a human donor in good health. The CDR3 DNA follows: TGTGCCAGTAAGGAGGGAGGCCACAATGAGCAGTTCTTC. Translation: CASKEGGHNEQFF. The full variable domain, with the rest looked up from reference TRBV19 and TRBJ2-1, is DGGITQSPKYLFRKEGQNVTLSCEQNLNHDAMYWYRQDPGQGLRLIYYSQIVNDFQKGDIAEGYSVSREKKESFPLTVTSAQKNPTAFYLCASKEGGHNEQFFGPGTRLTVL.